This T cell receptor beta chain appears in the sequencing data of a study of cytomegalovirus exposure and HLA in healthy donors. Study-level points and caveats: In an earlier analysis, in approximately 630 donors, most V segments appeared productive either ~87% or ~30% of the time. Highest at DRB1 and lowest at HLA-C, TCR association rates differed among HLA loci in a later analysis. The records held CMV serostatus as the only immune exposure information.

Of note for this clone: Its antigen is not identified.

Germline assignment: CDR1 GTSNPN and CDR2 SVGIG (reference sequence). The CDR3 is 13 amino acids. Trimming pared 3 bases from V and 3 bases from J, leaving 8 bases between. With 60 Vbeta and 13 Jbeta primers, the PCR was carried out. This table comes from immunoSEQ multiplex PCR, and its TCRdb copy is limited to in-frame clones, with some not included. The sample yields 130,000 or so clones, about 8.6% seen once. The genes are TRBV30 and TRBJ1-4; a possible D gene is TRBD1 (5 bases). The sequence derives from a woman aged 40 to 55 in good health and CMV-seropositive. The sequencing input was PBMCs. The CDR3 sequence: CAWRRDSNEKLFF. CDR3 bases: TGTGCCTGGAGGCGGGACTCTAATGAAAAACTGTTTTTT.